Presented here are 24 T cell receptor beta chains from one specimen sequenced in a study of T cells in pancreatic ductal adenocarcinoma. Assay: immunoSEQ multiplex PCR; the TCRdb copy retains only in-frame clones and omits some. Found here are over 100,000 clones, roughly 95% of them singletons; the top ten hold roughly 3%. The selected patients with pancreatic ductal adenocarcinoma had surgery but no neoadjuvant therapy. Input material: PBMCs. Receptors originate from a human donor with pancreatic ductal adenocarcinoma.

The chain has TRBV10-1 and TRBJ2-2; TRBD2 agrees at 8 bases. The germline V gene encodes CDR1 WNHNN and CDR2 SYGVQD (reference sequence). Trimming removed 3 bases from V and 1 base from J; junction bases left unmatched: 7. The CDR3 runs 17 residues. CDR3 amino acids: CASSDGTTSGNTGELFF. The CDR3 DNA is TGCGCCAGCAGTGATGGCACAACTAGCGGGAACACCGGGGAGCTGTTTTTT.

CDR3: CASWTAGNTIYF. The DNA for the CDR3 is TGTGCCAGTTGGACTGCCGGAAACACCATATATTTT. The V gene is TRBV27, the J gene TRBJ1-3, with D hard to call. V lost 9 bases and J lost 4, with 10 bases in between. Germline loops: CDR1 MNHEY, CDR2 SMNVEV (reference sequence). CDR3 length: 12 residues.

V usage is TRBV7-9 and J usage is TRBJ2-1; 12 bases fit TRBD2. The J segment lost 10 bases and the V segment lost 1 base, leaving 5 bases of the junction unmatched. CDR1 is SEHNR, CDR2 FQNEAQ, per germline (reference sequence). This CDR3 region has 15 residues. CDR3 in amino acids: CASSLVRLAGEEQFF. The CDR3, as DNA: TGTGCCAGCAGCTTAGTAAGACTAGCGGGAGAGGAGCAGTTCTTC.

The chain combines TRBV5-1 with TRBJ2-3; 12 nucleotides match TRBD2. With 3 bases clipped from V and 3 bases from J, the junction kept 2 bases outside the gene matches. This CDR3 is 15 amino acids long. CDR1 and CDR2 (germline): SGHRS, YFSETQ. This CDR3 reads CASSSLAGGTDTQYF. CDR3 DNA sequence: TGCGCCAGCAGCTCACTAGCGGGAGGAACAGATACGCAGTATTTT. The complete variable domain, with remaining parts taken from reference TRBV5-1 and TRBJ2-3, reads KAGVTQTPRYLIKTRGQQVTLSCSPISGHRSVSWYQQTPGQGLQFLFEYFSETQRNKGNFPGRFSGRQFSNSRSEMNVSTLELGDSALYLCASSSLAGGTDTQYFGPGTRLTVL.

Note on this clone: The CDR3 carries no conserved terminal phenylalanine or tryptophan, so it likely arises from a read error. It is unclear where the CDR3 begins or ends on the DNA, so no DNA is shown, and the CDR3 is as TCRdb lists it. The chain joins TRBV7-4 to TRBJ2-3; the table calls TRBD2, which could not be checked here. Looked up from germline, CDR1 is SGHVT and CDR2 is SQSDAQ. The CDR3 comprises 12 residues, both ends counted. CDR3 amino acids: CASSFTGGLAGV.

The chain recombines TRBV28 with TRBJ2-5; 8 bases agree with TRBD1. The DNA end is a closer match to TRBJ2-7, so the J assignment may be wrong. There are 13 residues in the CDR3. Germline CDR1 is MDHEN and CDR2 is SYDVKM. The CDR3 region has the DNA TGTGCCAGCAGTCCCGGGACAGGAAACGAGCAGTACTTC. Amino acids: CASSPGTGNEQYF.

This chain joins TRBV11-2 and TRBJ1-2; no clear D. Trimming pared 5 bases from V and 7 bases from J, leaving 14 bases between. Germline CDR1 reads SGHAT; CDR2 reads FQNNGV. CDR3 length: 13 residues. As DNA, the CDR3 is TGTGCCAGCAGCCCCGGGAGGGTGGGTGGCTACACCTTC. Amino acids: CASSPGRVGGYTF.

This clone was found a few times. The rearrangement uses TRBV15 and TRBJ2-7; D perhaps matches TRBD1 (6 bases). With 8 bases removed from V and 4 bases from J, the gap between germline ends came to 15 bases. The CDR3 spans 13 residues. Germline V lookup: CDR1 LNHNV, CDR2 YYDKDF (reference sequence). The CDR3 coding sequence is TGTGCCACCGGACAGTTTCTGGGGTACGAGCAGTACTTC. This gives the protein CATGQFLGYEQYF.

The chain links TRBV18 to TRBJ2-7, with 8 bases that match TRBD2. This CDR3 contains 18 residues. The germline V gene has CDR1 KGHSH and CDR2 LQKENI. Trimming took 4 bases from V and 0 from J; bases not matched to a gene: 14. The CDR3 spells CASSLFPLAEGGSYEQYF. CDR3 coding DNA: TGTGCCAGCTCACTTTTCCCACTAGCGGAAGGGGGCTCCTACGAGCAGTACTTC.

The rearrangement joins TRBV30 to TRBJ2-7, with 7 bases aligning to TRBD1. After removal of 2 bases from V and 1 base from J, the junction contained 11 bases not matched to a gene. From germline, CDR1 is GTSNPN and CDR2 SVGIG (reference sequence). The length of the CDR3 is 16 residues. Here the CDR3 reads CAWSPIPGQISYEQYF. The CDR3 region has the DNA TGTGCCTGGAGTCCTATTCCGGGACAGATTTCCTACGAGCAGTACTTC.

The chain joins TRBV7-9 to TRBJ2-5, with 11 bases aligning to TRBD2. Germline V gives CDR1 SEHNR, CDR2 FQNEAQ (reference sequence). J was trimmed by 5 bases and V by 1 base; bases with no gene match: 9. This CDR3 spans 17 amino acids. The chain's CDR3 is CASSLGVAGGPGETQYF. The CDR3 bases are TGTGCCAGCAGCTTAGGGGTAGCGGGAGGGCCCGGGGAGACCCAGTACTTC. The whole variable domain, filled in from reference TRBV7-9 and TRBJ2-5, reads DTGVSQNPRHKITKRGQNVTFRCDPISEHNRLYWYRQTLGQGPEFLTYFQNEAQLEKSRLLSDRFSAERPKGSFSTLEIQRTEQGDSAMYLCASSLGVAGGPGETQYFGPGTRLLVL.

The rearrangement joins TRBV10-3 to TRBJ2-7; D call uncertain. Germline CDR1 and CDR2: ENHRY and SYGVKD. This CDR3 is 11 amino acids long. Trimming stripped 6 bases from V and 0 bases from J, with 3 bases between. The CDR3 DNA reads TGTGCCATCAGCTCCTCCTACGAGCAGTACTTC. Translating gives CAISSSYEQYF.

The CDR3 DNA reads TGTGCCAGCAGCCGGGGACAGGGTTATGGCTACACCTTC. Its translation is CASSRGQGYGYTF. The chain is built from TRBV28 and TRBJ1-2; TRBD1 matches 9 bases. Trimming removed 6 bases from V and 5 bases from J; junction bases left unmatched: 4. Germline loops: CDR1 MDHEN, CDR2 SYDVKM. There are 13 residues in the CDR3.

This clone has just one count. The chain employs TRBV5-1 and TRBJ2-7; 8 bases map to TRBD1. Germline CDR1 and CDR2: SGHRS and YFSETQ. After removal of 4 bases from V and 5 bases from J, the junction contained 11 bases not matched to a gene. The CDR3 sequence is 15 residues long. CDR3 sequence reads: CASSQSTGVIDEQYF. The CDR3 nucleotides are TGCGCCAGCAGCCAATCGACAGGGGTGATAGACGAGCAGTACTTC.

The V call is TRBV6-4, the J call TRBJ2-3, with D possibly matching TRBD1 (5 bases). Per the germline V gene, CDR1 is MRHNA and CDR2 is SNTAGT. The ends were cut back, 4 bases at V and 0 bases at J, with 11 bases in the middle. The CDR3 totals 15 residues. The CDR3 region is CASSARAASTDTQYF. In DNA, the CDR3 is TGTGCCAGCAGTGCCAGGGCCGCTAGCACAGATACGCAGTATTTT.

The chain couples TRBV19 to TRBJ1-5; TRBD1 aligns across 10 bases. Germline V gene data show CDR1 as LNHDA and CDR2 as SQIVND (reference sequence). The CDR3 covers 15 residues. Germline trimming cut 7 bases from V and 6 bases from J; bases unmatched to any gene: 9. The CDR3 loop is CASTDGQGVSQPQHF. The DNA of the CDR3 is TGTGCCAGTACCGACGGACAGGGGGTGAGTCAGCCCCAGCATTTT.

The rearrangement joins TRBV28 to TRBJ1-5; 9 bases are shared with TRBD1. The junction had 12 bases not matched to a gene; V was cut back by 5 bases and J by 10 bases. The CDR3 loop spans 15 amino acids. Germline values: CDR1 MDHEN, CDR2 SYDVKM. The CDR3 DNA reads TGTGCCAGCAGTCCTGGGGACAGGGTAGCGGTTCCCCAGCATTTT. It encodes CASSPGDRVAVPQHF.

The V gene is TRBV11-2, the J gene TRBJ1-4, with D perhaps matching TRBD1 (6 bases). Trimming shortened V by 3 bases and J by 5 bases, and 13 bases separated the two germline ends. Germline CDR1 and CDR2: SGHAT and FQNNGV. This CDR3 spans 15 amino acids. The CDR3 DNA follows: TGTGCCAGCAGCTTTTCGGGGAGGGGGAATGAAAAACTGTTTTTT. As protein: CASSFSGRGNEKLFF.

This clone was detected only a few times. This chain links TRBV18 with TRBJ2-5; 7 positions agree with TRBD1. V was clipped by 1 base and J by 2 bases; unmatched bases: 4. Looked up from germline, CDR1 is KGHSH and CDR2 is LQKENI. CDR3 length: 15 amino acids. Here the CDR3 DNA reads TGTGCCAGCTCACCACGACAGGGCAGTCAAGAGACCCAGTACTTC. Its translation is CASSPRQGSQETQYF.

This chain links TRBV18 with TRBJ1-2; D not resolved. This CDR3 region has 15 residues. V lost 3 bases, J lost 2 bases, and 13 bases lay in between. Germline lookup yields CDR1 KGHSH and CDR2 LQKENI. CDR3 residues: CASSPPQSFNYGYTF. CDR3 coding DNA: TGTGCCAGCTCACCCCCCCAGTCGTTCAACTATGGCTACACCTTC.

CDR3 coding DNA: TGTGCCAGCTCCCAACTAGCGGGAGAGGAGAATGAGCAGTTCTTC. It specifies CASSQLAGEENEQFF. The genes are TRBV18 and TRBJ2-1, with 11 bases aligning to TRBD2. Germline V gene sequence: CDR1 KGHSH, CDR2 LQKENI. The CDR3 contains 15 residues. The ends lost 6 bases at V and 7 bases at J; junction bases unmatched: 8.

CDR3 bases: TGTGCCAGCAGTGACCCTTATGGCTACACCTTC. It codes for CASSDPYGYTF. The gene calls are TRBV6-1 and TRBJ1-2; D ambiguous. The germline V gene encodes CDR1 MNHNS and CDR2 SASEGT. The CDR3 is 11 residues long. V was pared by 3 bases and J by 5 bases, with 4 bases between.

The rearrangement joins TRBV18 to TRBJ2-2; D not resolved. The length of the CDR3 is 14 residues. The germline V and J ends were trimmed by 3 bases and 2 bases, with 7 bases remaining between them. Germline CDR1 is KGHSH and CDR2 is LQKENI. As DNA, the CDR3 is TGTGCCAGCTCACCTCGAGAAAACACCGGGGAGCTGTTTTTT. Amino acids: CASSPRENTGELFF.

This chain connects TRBV11-1 to TRBJ1-2; D perhaps matches TRBD1 (6 bases). The CDR3 totals 16 residues. CDR1 SGHAT and CDR2 FQDESV come from the germline V gene (reference sequence). V was cut by 5 bases and J by 4 bases, with 20 bases left in between. The CDR3 bases are TGTGCCAGCAGCCTTACTCTTGACAGGAAGGGCTATGGCTACACCTTC. Its translation is CASSLTLDRKGYGYTF. Drawing the rest from reference TRBV11-1 and TRBJ1-2, the complete variable domain is EAEVAQSPRYKITEKSQAVAFWCDPISGHATLYWYRQILGQGPELLVQFQDESVVDDSQLPKDRFSAERLKGVDSTLKIQPAELGDSAMYLCASSLTLDRKGYGYTFGSGTRLTVV.